These T cell receptor beta chains were read from a single sample in a study of T cells in narcolepsy. Assay used: immunoSEQ multiplex PCR; TCRdb lists only in-frame clones, some missing. The data show about 35,000 clones, with roughly 80% seen just once and approximately 1.1% held by the top ten. Specimen: memory (CD45RA-) CD4+ T cells from blood. These receptors were collected from a human donor in good health. CDR3s include the opening cysteine and the closing phenylalanine or tryptophan. Fields, in order: D gene, CDR3 length, J gene, clone size, V gene, CDR3 protein, CDR3 DNA. A D gene is named only where the DNA matches it firmly. Some rows have no size entry. The others give once, few or many, or a class for an expanded clone.

d_gene: .; len: 13; j_gene: TRBJ2-7; abundance: few; v_gene: TRBV5-5; CDR3aa: CASSLSRDYEQYF; CDR3nt: TGTGCCAGCAGCTTGTCTAGAGACTACGAGCAGTACTTC
d_gene: TRBD1; len: 20; j_gene: TRBJ1-4; abundance: .; v_gene: TRBV23-1; CDR3aa: CATSVVGTAYEIATNEKLFF; CDR3nt: TGCGCCACCTCAGTAGTGGGGACAGCTTACGAAATTGCAACTAATGAAAAACTGTTTTTT
d_gene: .; len: 16; j_gene: TRBJ1-1; abundance: .; v_gene: TRBV7-8; CDR3aa: CASSLAGVRGPALAFF; CDR3nt: TGTGCCAGCAGCTTAGCAGGGGTGCGAGGGCCGGCGCTAGCTTTCTTT
d_gene: TRBD1; len: 14; j_gene: TRBJ1-1; abundance: .; v_gene: TRBV4-3; CDR3aa: CASSPAGGNTEAFF; CDR3nt: TGCGCCAGCAGTCCAGCAGGGGGGAACACTGAAGCTTTCTTT
d_gene: .; len: 15; j_gene: TRBJ2-5; abundance: .; v_gene: TRBV6-5; CDR3aa: CASSLGQGGRETQYF; CDR3nt: TGTGCCAGCAGCCTTGGACAGGGAGGGCGAGAGACCCAGTACTTC
d_gene: .; len: 15; j_gene: TRBJ1-3; abundance: .; v_gene: TRBV25-1; CDR3aa: CASSDPGPSGNTIYF; CDR3nt: TGTGCCAGCAGTGACCCCGGACCCTCTGGAAACACCATATATTTT
d_gene: .; len: 18; j_gene: TRBJ2-1; abundance: .; v_gene: TRBV6-1; CDR3aa: CASSESRGRPRPYNEQFF; CDR3nt: TGTGCCAGCAGTGAATCTCGCGGACGCCCGCGACCCTACAATGAGCAGTTCTTC
d_gene: .; len: 15; j_gene: TRBJ2-7; abundance: .; v_gene: TRBV6-5; CDR3aa: CASSPGRGSSYEQYF; CDR3nt: TGTGCCAGCAGTCCCGGACGGGGGAGCTCCTACGAGCAGTACTTC
d_gene: TRBD1; len: 17; j_gene: TRBJ2-2; abundance: .; v_gene: TRBV7-9; CDR3aa: CASSYGTGVIYTGELFF; CDR3nt: TGTGCCAGCAGCTACGGGACAGGGGTGATTTACACCGGGGAGCTGTTTTTT
d_gene: .; len: 19; j_gene: TRBJ2-3; abundance: .; v_gene: TRBV12-1; CDR3aa: CASSFAQKEGPRGTDTQYF; CDR3nt: TGTGCCAGCAGCTTTGCGCAAAAGGAGGGGCCGCGGGGAACAGATACGCAGTATTTT
d_gene: .; len: 11; j_gene: TRBJ2-7; abundance: .; v_gene: TRBV19; CDR3aa: CASSKGYEQYF; CDR3nt: TGTGCCAGTAGTAAGGGCTACGAGCAGTACTTC
d_gene: .; len: 13; j_gene: TRBJ2-3; abundance: .; v_gene: TRBV7-3; CDR3aa: CASSYTGSDTQYF; CDR3nt: TGTGCCAGCAGCTATACAGGGTCAGATACGCAGTATTTT
d_gene: .; len: 13; j_gene: TRBJ1-6; abundance: .; v_gene: TRBV7-9; CDR3aa: CASSLGSGSPLHF; CDR3nt: TGTGCCAGCAGCTTGGGCAGTGGCTCACCCCTCCACTTT
d_gene: .; len: 14; j_gene: TRBJ2-5; abundance: .; v_gene: TRBV5-6; CDR3aa: CASSLSSGVETQYF; CDR3nt: TGTGCCAGCAGCTTGTCATCGGGGGTTGAGACCCAGTACTTC
d_gene: .; len: 14; j_gene: TRBJ1-1; abundance: .; v_gene: TRBV4-3; CDR3aa: CASSQEVFSTEAFF; CDR3nt: TGCGCCAGCAGCCAAGAAGTATTTAGCACTGAAGCTTTCTTT
d_gene: .; len: 15; j_gene: TRBJ1-6; abundance: .; v_gene: TRBV6-4; CDR3aa: CASSDGAGVRSPLHF; CDR3nt: TGTGCCAGCAGTGACGGGGCAGGGGTACGGTCACCCCTCCACTTT
d_gene: TRBD1; len: 15; j_gene: TRBJ2-5; abundance: once; v_gene: TRBV5-1; CDR3aa: CASSLGTGEQETQYF; CDR3nt: TGCGCCAGCAGCTTGGGGACAGGCGAGCAAGAGACCCAGTACTTC
d_gene: .; len: 14; j_gene: TRBJ1-2; abundance: .; v_gene: TRBV28; CDR3aa: CASSLTQLVGGYTF; CDR3nt: TGTGCCAGCAGTTTGACCCAACTCGTGGGAGGCTACACCTTC
d_gene: .; len: 13; j_gene: TRBJ1-1; abundance: .; v_gene: TRBV7-6; CDR3aa: CASSAAGRTEAFF; CDR3nt: TGTGCCAGCAGCGCCGCCGGGAGGACTGAAGCTTTCTTT
d_gene: .; len: 16; j_gene: TRBJ2-1; abundance: .; v_gene: TRBV4-3; CDR3aa: CASSQDLPGGHNEQFF; CDR3nt: TGCGCCAGCAGCCAAGATCTGCCAGGGGGGCACAATGAGCAGTTCTTC
d_gene: TRBD2; len: 16; j_gene: TRBJ2-2; abundance: .; v_gene: TRBV28; CDR3aa: CASRTGLAGNTGELFF; CDR3nt: TGTGCCAGCAGAACCGGACTAGCGGGAAACACCGGGGAGCTGTTTTTT
d_gene: .; len: 17; j_gene: TRBJ1-6; abundance: .; v_gene: TRBV4-3; CDR3aa: CASSQEGGGGRNSPLHF; CDR3nt: TGCGCCAGCAGCCAAGAAGGAGGTGGGGGGCGGAATTCACCCCTCCACTTT
d_gene: TRBD2; len: 15; j_gene: TRBJ2-5; abundance: .; v_gene: TRBV7-2; CDR3aa: CASSLFSGREETQYF; CDR3nt: TGTGCCAGCAGCTTGTTCAGCGGGAGGGAGGAGACCCAGTACTTC
d_gene: TRBD1; len: 14; j_gene: TRBJ1-2; abundance: .; v_gene: TRBV25-1; CDR3aa: CASSDPPGQVGYTF; CDR3nt: TGTGCCAGCAGTGATCCCCCGGGACAGGTTGGCTACACCTTC
d_gene: TRBD1; len: 16; j_gene: TRBJ2-7; abundance: .; v_gene: TRBV5-1; CDR3aa: CASSLADRGHFYEQYF; CDR3nt: TGCGCCAGCAGCTTAGCCGACAGGGGGCATTTCTACGAGCAGTACTTC
d_gene: .; len: 14; j_gene: TRBJ1-3; abundance: .; v_gene: TRBV7-6; CDR3aa: CASSFRGARNTIYF; CDR3nt: TGTGCCAGCAGCTTCCGGGGGGCCCGGAACACCATATATTTT
d_gene: TRBD2; len: 19; j_gene: TRBJ2-1; abundance: .; v_gene: TRBV19; CDR3aa: CASTPGLAATRGSYNEQFF; CDR3nt: TGTGCCAGTACTCCGGGACTAGCGGCAACCAGGGGCTCCTACAATGAGCAGTTCTTC
d_gene: .; len: 15; j_gene: TRBJ2-7; abundance: .; v_gene: TRBV5-4; CDR3aa: CASSLEGRSSYEQYF; CDR3nt: TGTGCCAGCAGCTTGGAGGGGCGGAGCTCCTACGAGCAGTACTTC
d_gene: .; len: 17; j_gene: TRBJ1-1; abundance: .; v_gene: TRBV5-4; CDR3aa: CASSHATLRQASQGAFF; CDR3nt: TGTGCCAGCAGCCACGCGACGTTGAGACAGGCTTCCCAAGGCGCTTTCTTT
d_gene: .; len: 15; j_gene: TRBJ2-7; abundance: .; v_gene: TRBV4-3; CDR3aa: CASSQVFGSNYEQYF; CDR3nt: TGCGCCAGCAGCCAAGTTTTCGGGAGCAACTACGAGCAGTACTTC
d_gene: TRBD1; len: 18; j_gene: TRBJ2-3; abundance: .; v_gene: TRBV19; CDR3aa: CASSIPPGQGYSTDTQYF; CDR3nt: TGTGCCAGTAGTATCCCTCCTGGACAGGGCTATAGCACAGATACGCAGTATTTT
d_gene: .; len: 13; j_gene: TRBJ1-5; abundance: .; v_gene: TRBV27; CDR3aa: CASSLRGNQPQHF; CDR3nt: TGTGCCAGCAGTTTGAGGGGAAATCAGCCCCAGCATTTT
d_gene: TRBD2; len: 18; j_gene: TRBJ2-1; abundance: .; v_gene: TRBV27; CDR3aa: CASSSLGLAGGQGGEQFF; CDR3nt: TGTGCCAGCAGTTCCCTGGGACTAGCGGGAGGCCAAGGGGGTGAGCAGTTCTTC
d_gene: TRBD2; len: 15; j_gene: TRBJ2-1; abundance: .; v_gene: TRBV28; CDR3aa: CASSPAWEGYNEQFF; CDR3nt: TGTGCCAGCAGTCCCGCGTGGGAGGGGTATAATGAGCAGTTCTTC
d_gene: TRBD2; len: 16; j_gene: TRBJ2-3; abundance: .; v_gene: TRBV9; CDR3aa: CASSVGLAESTDTQYF; CDR3nt: TGTGCCAGCAGCGTGGGACTAGCGGAAAGCACAGATACGCAGTATTTT
d_gene: TRBD1; len: 13; j_gene: TRBJ2-7; abundance: few; v_gene: TRBV6-5; CDR3aa: CASRTGGLYEQYF; CDR3nt: TGTGCCAGCAGGACAGGGGGCCTTTACGAGCAGTACTTC
d_gene: .; len: 15; j_gene: TRBJ1-2; abundance: .; v_gene: TRBV6-1; CDR3aa: CASSEAGQGQYGYTF; CDR3nt: TGTGCCAGCAGTGAAGCTGGTCAGGGCCAATACGGCTACACCTTC
d_gene: TRBD1; len: 15; j_gene: TRBJ2-7; abundance: .; v_gene: TRBV6-1; CDR3aa: CASSETGTGIYEQYF; CDR3nt: TGTGCCAGCAGTGAGACCGGGACAGGAATCTACGAGCAGTACTTC
d_gene: TRBD1; len: 15; j_gene: TRBJ1-5; abundance: .; v_gene: TRBV10-3; CDR3aa: CAISPTGGGNQPQHF; CDR3nt: TGTGCCATCAGCCCGACAGGGGGAGGCAATCAGCCCCAGCATTTT
d_gene: .; len: 15; j_gene: TRBJ2-7; abundance: .; v_gene: TRBV7-2; CDR3aa: CASSSRAVRSYEQYF; CDR3nt: TGTGCCAGCAGCAGCCGAGCGGTTCGCTCCTACGAGCAGTACTTC
d_gene: .; len: 15; j_gene: TRBJ1-1; abundance: few; v_gene: TRBV6-6; CDR3aa: CASLQAPNMNTEAFF; CDR3nt: TGTGCCAGCCTACAGGCCCCCAACATGAACACTGAAGCTTTCTTT
d_gene: .; len: 17; j_gene: TRBJ2-7; abundance: once; v_gene: TRBV5-1; CDR3aa: CASSLGPPGHLDYEQYF; CDR3nt: TGCGCCAGCAGCTTGGGGCCCCCTGGGCATCTCGACTACGAGCAGTACTTC
d_gene: .; len: 13; j_gene: TRBJ2-7; abundance: .; v_gene: TRBV11-1; CDR3aa: CASSYRPSYEQYF; CDR3nt: TGTGCCAGCAGCTACAGACCCTCCTACGAGCAGTACTTC
d_gene: .; len: 16; j_gene: TRBJ2-6; abundance: .; v_gene: TRBV6-5; CDR3aa: CASSYSGFSGANVLTF; CDR3nt: TGTGCCAGCAGTTACTCAGGGTTCTCTGGGGCCAACGTCCTGACTTTC
d_gene: TRBD1; len: 15; j_gene: TRBJ2-2; abundance: few; v_gene: TRBV5-6; CDR3aa: CASSRDRENTGELFF; CDR3nt: TGTGCCAGCAGCAGAGACAGGGAAAACACCGGGGAGCTGTTTTTT
d_gene: .; len: 14; j_gene: TRBJ1-3; abundance: .; v_gene: TRBV4-2; CDR3aa: CASSQFEVGNTIYF; CDR3nt: TGTGCCAGCAGCCAATTTGAGGTTGGAAACACCATATATTTT
d_gene: TRBD2; len: 15; j_gene: TRBJ2-5; abundance: few; v_gene: TRBV28; CDR3aa: CASSGAGAGGETQYF; CDR3nt: TGTGCCAGCAGTGGGGCAGGGGCGGGAGGAGAGACCCAGTACTTC
d_gene: .; len: 14; j_gene: TRBJ2-2; abundance: .; v_gene: TRBV6-5; CDR3aa: CASSYSIWAGELFF; CDR3nt: TGTGCCAGCAGTTACTCGATCTGGGCCGGGGAGCTGTTTTTT
d_gene: TRBD2; len: 17; j_gene: TRBJ2-1; abundance: .; v_gene: TRBV25-1; CDR3aa: CASSDSGGLSSYNEQFF; CDR3nt: TGTGCCAGCAGTGATAGCGGGGGGCTGAGCTCCTACAATGAGCAGTTCTTC
d_gene: .; len: 11; j_gene: TRBJ1-1; abundance: .; v_gene: TRBV19; CDR3aa: CASLTRGEAFF; CDR3nt: TGTGCCAGTCTTACACGGGGTGAAGCTTTCTTT